These 2 T cell receptor beta chains share one sample of origin, sequenced in a study of T cell responses to AZD1222 COVID-19 vaccine. Repertoires were generated with immunoSEQ multiplex PCR, while TCRdb's copy carries only in-frame clones and drops some. This sample has some 130,000 clones, with roughly nine tenths found just once. Source: peripheral blood, taken 28 days after the second AZD1222 dose. Receptors originate from an adult who received the AZD1222 COVID-19 vaccine.

The chain carries TRBV7-2 and TRBJ2-3, with 10 bases fitting TRBD2. V lost 6 bases to trimming and J lost 5 bases; unmatched junction nucleotides: 8. The CDR3 sequence is 15 residues long. Germline V CDR1 and CDR2: SGHTA, FQGNSA. CDR3 bases: TGTGCCAGCAGTTCCAATAGCGGGGGGAGAGATACGCAGTATTTT. Its protein is CASSSNSGGRDTQYF.

This clone was counted once. The DNA for the CDR3 is TGCGCCAGCAGTTGGACTAGCGGGAGTTCGGATACGCAGTATTTT. Translated, it gives CASSWTSGSSDTQYF. V usage is TRBV10-2 and J usage is TRBJ2-3; 13 bases fit TRBD2. Germline CDR1 is WSHSY and CDR2 is SAAADI. CDR3 length equals 15 residues. Trimming took 5 bases from V and 6 from J; bases not matched to a gene: 5.